This T cell receptor (beta chain) was obtained from a study of T cell responses to AZD1222 COVID-19 vaccine. Study-wide results and limits: Baseline seropositivity characterized only a handful of AZD1222 recipients. Repertoire sampling happened only post peak T cell response. There were mostly white British donors and more females than males, and clonal diversity was possibly underestimated.

Produced via immunoSEQ multiplex PCR; TCRdb's table is partial and in-frame only. The sample has about 150,000 clones, 88% seen once; the top ten hold 3.1%. Per germline, CDR1 MNHNY and CDR2 SVGAGI (reference sequence). CDR3 length: 16 amino acids. With 0 bases removed from V and 0 bases from J, the gap between germline ends came to 8 bases. In regard to this clone: Its antigen is currently unknown.

This material consisted of peripheral blood, taken on day 0 of AZD1222 vaccination. The receptor's source is an adult in good health. The chain has TRBV6-6 and TRBJ1-4; D call uncertain. The CDR3 loop is CASSYSSRTTNEKLFF. As DNA, the CDR3 is TGTGCCAGCAGTTACTCGTCACGAACAACTAATGAAAAACTGTTTTTT.